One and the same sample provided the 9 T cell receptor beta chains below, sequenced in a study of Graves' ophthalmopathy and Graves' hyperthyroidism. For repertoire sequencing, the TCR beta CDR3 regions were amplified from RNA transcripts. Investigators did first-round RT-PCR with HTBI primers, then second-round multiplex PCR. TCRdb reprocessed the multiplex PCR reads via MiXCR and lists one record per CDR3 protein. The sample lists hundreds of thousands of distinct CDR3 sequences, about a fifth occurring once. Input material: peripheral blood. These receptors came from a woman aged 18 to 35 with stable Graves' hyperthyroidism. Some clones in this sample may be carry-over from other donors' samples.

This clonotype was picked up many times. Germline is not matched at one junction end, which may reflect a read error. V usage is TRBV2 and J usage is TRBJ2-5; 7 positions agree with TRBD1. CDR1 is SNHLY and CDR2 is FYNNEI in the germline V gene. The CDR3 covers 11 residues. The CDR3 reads CASRAGQVIGF. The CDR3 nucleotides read TGTGCCAGCAGAGCCGGACAGGTTATAGGATTC.

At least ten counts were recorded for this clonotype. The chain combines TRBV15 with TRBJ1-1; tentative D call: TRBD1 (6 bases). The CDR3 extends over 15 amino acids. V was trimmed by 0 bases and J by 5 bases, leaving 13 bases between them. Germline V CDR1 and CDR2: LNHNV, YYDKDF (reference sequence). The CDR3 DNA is TGTGCCACCAGCAGAGATAAGGGGGTAGAAACTGAAGCTTTCTTT. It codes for CATSRDKGVETEAFF.

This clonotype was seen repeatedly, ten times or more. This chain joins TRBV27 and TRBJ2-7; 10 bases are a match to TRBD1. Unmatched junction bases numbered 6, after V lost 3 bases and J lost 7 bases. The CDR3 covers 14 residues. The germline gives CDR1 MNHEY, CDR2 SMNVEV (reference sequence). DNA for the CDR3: TGTGCCAGCAGTTTGGGGACAGGGGCACGGGAGCAGTACTTC. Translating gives CASSLGTGAREQYF.

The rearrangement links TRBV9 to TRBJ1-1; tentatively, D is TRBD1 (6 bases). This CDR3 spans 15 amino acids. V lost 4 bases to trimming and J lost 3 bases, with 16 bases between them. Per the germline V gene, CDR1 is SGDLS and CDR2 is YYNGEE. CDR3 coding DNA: TGTGCCAGCAGCCCAAGCGGGGGGCTGGACACTGAAGCTTTCTTT. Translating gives CASSPSGGLDTEAFF.

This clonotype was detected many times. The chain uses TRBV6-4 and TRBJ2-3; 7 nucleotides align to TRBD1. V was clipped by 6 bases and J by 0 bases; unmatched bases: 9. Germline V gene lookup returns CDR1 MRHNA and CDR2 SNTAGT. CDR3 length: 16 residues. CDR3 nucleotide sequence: TGTGCCAGCAGCGACAGGGACGTGCCTAGCACAGATACGCAGTATTTT. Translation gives CASSDRDVPSTDTQYF.

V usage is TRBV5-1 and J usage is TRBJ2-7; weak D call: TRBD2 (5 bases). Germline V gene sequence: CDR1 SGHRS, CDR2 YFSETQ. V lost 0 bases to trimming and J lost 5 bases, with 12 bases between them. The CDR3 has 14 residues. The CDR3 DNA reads TGCGCCAGCAGCTTGGCCGGGGTTCCGGACGAGCAGTACTTC. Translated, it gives CASSLAGVPDEQYF.

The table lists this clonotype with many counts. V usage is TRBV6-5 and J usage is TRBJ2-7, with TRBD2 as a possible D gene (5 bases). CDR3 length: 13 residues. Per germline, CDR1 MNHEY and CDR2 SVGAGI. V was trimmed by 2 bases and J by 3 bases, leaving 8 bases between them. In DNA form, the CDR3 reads TGTGCCAGCAGTTACGAGGGTAACTACGAGCAGTACTTC. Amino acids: CASSYEGNYEQYF.

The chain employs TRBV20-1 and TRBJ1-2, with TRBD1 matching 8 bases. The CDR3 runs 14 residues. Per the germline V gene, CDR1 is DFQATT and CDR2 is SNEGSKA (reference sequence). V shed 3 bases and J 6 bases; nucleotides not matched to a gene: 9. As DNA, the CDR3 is TGCAGTGCTAGGCTAGGACAGGGAGTCGATGGCTACACCTTC. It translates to CSARLGQGVDGYTF.

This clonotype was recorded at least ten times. The CDR3: CASSVATSHYYEQYF. CDR3 bases: TGTGCCAGCAGCGTCGCGACTAGCCATTACTACGAGCAGTACTTC. The rearrangement joins TRBV7-2 to TRBJ2-7; 7 bases are a match to TRBD2. Germline V CDR1 and CDR2: SGHTA, FQGNSA. There are 15 residues in the CDR3. V lost 5 bases to trimming and J lost 3 bases; unmatched junction nucleotides: 10. Full variable domain (remainder filled in from reference TRBV7-2 and TRBJ2-7): GAGVSQSPSNKVTEKGKDVELRCDPISGHTALYWYRQSLGQGLEFLIYFQGNSAPDKSGLPSDRFSAERTGGSVSTLTIQRTQQEDSAVYLCASSVATSHYYEQYFGPGTRLTVT.